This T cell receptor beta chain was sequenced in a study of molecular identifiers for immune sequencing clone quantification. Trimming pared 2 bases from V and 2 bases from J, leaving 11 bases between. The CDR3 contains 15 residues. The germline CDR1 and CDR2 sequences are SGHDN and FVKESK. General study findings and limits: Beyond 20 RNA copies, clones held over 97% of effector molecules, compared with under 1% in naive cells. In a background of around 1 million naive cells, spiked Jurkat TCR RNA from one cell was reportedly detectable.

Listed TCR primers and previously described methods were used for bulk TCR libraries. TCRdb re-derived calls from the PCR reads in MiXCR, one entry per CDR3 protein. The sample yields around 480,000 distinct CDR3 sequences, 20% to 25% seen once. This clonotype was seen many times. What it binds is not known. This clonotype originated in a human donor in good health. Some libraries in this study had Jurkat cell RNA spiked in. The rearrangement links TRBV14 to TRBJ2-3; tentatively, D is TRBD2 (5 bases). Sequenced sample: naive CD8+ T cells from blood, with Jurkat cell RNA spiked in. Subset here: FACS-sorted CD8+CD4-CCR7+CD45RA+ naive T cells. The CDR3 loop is CASSQLEALTDTQYF. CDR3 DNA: TGTGCCAGCAGCCAATTGGAGGCTCTCACAGATACGCAGTATTTT.